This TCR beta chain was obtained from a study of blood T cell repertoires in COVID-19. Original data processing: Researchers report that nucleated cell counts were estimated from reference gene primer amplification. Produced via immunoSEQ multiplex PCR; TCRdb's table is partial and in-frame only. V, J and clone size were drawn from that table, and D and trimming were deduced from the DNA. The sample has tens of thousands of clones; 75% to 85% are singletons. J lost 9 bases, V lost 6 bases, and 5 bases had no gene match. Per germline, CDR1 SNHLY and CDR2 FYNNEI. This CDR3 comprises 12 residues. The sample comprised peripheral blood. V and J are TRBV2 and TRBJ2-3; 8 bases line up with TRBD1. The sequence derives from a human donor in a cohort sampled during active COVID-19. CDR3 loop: CASSTDRGTQYF. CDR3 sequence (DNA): TGTGCCAGCAGCACCGACAGGGGAACGCAGTATTTT.